The rows below give T cell receptor beta chains drawn from one sample of a study of shared clonotypes between healthy human individuals. Data came from immunoSEQ multiplex PCR; TCRdb stores just in-frame clones and leaves some out. Of over a million clones listed, roughly 96% were seen once; the top ten hold over 1%. The sample was naive CD4+ T cells sorted from blood. These receptors were obtained from a man younger than 45 in good health. Each CDR3 is given with its conserved first and last residue. Fields, in order: clone size, J gene, D gene, V gene, CDR3 DNA, CDR3 protein. The D gene is left open where the match is weak. Clone size appears in some rows only: once, few, many, or a class for an expanded clone.

.	TRBJ2-7	TRBD2	TRBV5-1	TGCGCCAGCGGACCGGGACTAGCGTCCGAGCAGTACTTC	CASGPGLASEQYF
few	TRBJ1-1	.	TRBV7-3	TGTGCCAGCAGCTTAACTTGGAACACTGAAGCTTTCTTT	CASSLTWNTEAFF
.	TRBJ2-3	.	TRBV5-1	TGCGCCAGCAAATTTACAGGGTACGCAGATACGCAGTATTTT	CASKFTGYADTQYF
.	TRBJ1-1	.	TRBV7-2	TGTGCCAGCAGCTCGATCGGAGAGGGCCCCACTGAAGCTTTCTTT	CASSSIGEGPTEAFF
once	TRBJ2-5	.	TRBV28	TGTGCCAGCAGTCCCCTGGGGGGAGCGGACCAAGAGACCCAGTACTTC	CASSPLGGADQETQYF
.	TRBJ2-2	.	TRBV5-1	TGCGCCAGCAGCCTCCCGGGACAACTCACCGGGGAGCTGTTTTTT	CASSLPGQLTGELFF
.	TRBJ2-3	TRBD2	TRBV2	TGTGCCAGCAGTGAAGCCTATGGGGGGGTTACGCAGTATTTT	CASSEAYGGVTQYF
.	TRBJ2-2	.	TRBV5-1	TGCGCCAGCAGCTCCGCCTGGGGGGAGCTGTTTTTT	CASSSAWGELFF
.	TRBJ2-7	TRBD1	TRBV23-1	TGCGCCAGCATCCCCCGGGACAGAAGATACGAGCAGTACTTC	CASIPRDRRYEQYF
once	TRBJ2-7	TRBD2	TRBV14	TGTGCCAGCAGCCGGATAGGGGGACTAGTGTACGAGCAGTACTTC	CASSRIGGLVYEQYF
.	TRBJ2-7	.	TRBV18	TGTGCCAGCTCACCAAAACCCTACGAGCAGTACTTC	CASSPKPYEQYF
.	TRBJ2-5	TRBD2	TRBV5-1	TGCGCCAGCAGCCCTACCGGAGCGGGAGTCTCAGAGACCCAGTACTTC	CASSPTGAGVSETQYF
.	TRBJ1-5	TRBD1	TRBV6-1	TGTGCCAGCAGTGAAGATTACAGGGGAAATCAGCCCCAGCATTTT	CASSEDYRGNQPQHF
.	TRBJ2-3	TRBD2	TRBV5-4	TGTGCCAGCAGCTTGGCGCTGAGGGAGGGAACAGATACGCAGTATTTT	CASSLALREGTDTQYF
.	TRBJ2-1	.	TRBV7-9	TGTGCCAGCAGCGAAGCCGGGAAAGTTTACAATGAGCAGTTCTTC	CASSEAGKVYNEQFF
.	TRBJ2-3	.	TRBV5-1	TGCGCCAGCAGCTTGGAACCCTCCAGCCCCTCAGATACGCAGTATTTT	CASSLEPSSPSDTQYF
.	TRBJ2-3	.	TRBV6-1	TGTGCCAGCACCCCGACCGGTCTAGATACGCAGTATTTT	CASTPTGLDTQYF
.	TRBJ2-2	TRBD2	TRBV2	TGTGCCAGCAGCTTACTAGCGGGAGGGCCCGGGGAGCTGTTTTTT	CASSLLAGGPGELFF
.	TRBJ1-2	.	TRBV27	TGTGCCAGCAGTCCCCGGACGGGAGGCTACACCTTC	CASSPRTGGYTF
.	TRBJ2-4	.	TRBV7-2	TGTGCCAGCAGGGCCGAGGGGGGGTTCAGAGGAAACATTCAGTACTTC	CASRAEGGFRGNIQYF
once	TRBJ1-2	.	TRBV28	TGTGCCAGCAGTTCTCTATGGAGCCCCTATGGCTACACCTTC	CASSSLWSPYGYTF
.	TRBJ2-1	.	TRBV9	TGTGCCAGCAGCCGACAGGCGGGTAATGAGCAGTTCTTC	CASSRQAGNEQFF
.	TRBJ1-3	.	TRBV7-6	TGTGCCAGCAGCTTAGCGGTGGGGATCTCTGGAAACACCATATATTTT	CASSLAVGISGNTIYF
.	TRBJ2-5	.	TRBV29-1	TGCAGCGTTGCGACTCACGCCCAAGAGACCCAGTACTTC	CSVATHAQETQYF